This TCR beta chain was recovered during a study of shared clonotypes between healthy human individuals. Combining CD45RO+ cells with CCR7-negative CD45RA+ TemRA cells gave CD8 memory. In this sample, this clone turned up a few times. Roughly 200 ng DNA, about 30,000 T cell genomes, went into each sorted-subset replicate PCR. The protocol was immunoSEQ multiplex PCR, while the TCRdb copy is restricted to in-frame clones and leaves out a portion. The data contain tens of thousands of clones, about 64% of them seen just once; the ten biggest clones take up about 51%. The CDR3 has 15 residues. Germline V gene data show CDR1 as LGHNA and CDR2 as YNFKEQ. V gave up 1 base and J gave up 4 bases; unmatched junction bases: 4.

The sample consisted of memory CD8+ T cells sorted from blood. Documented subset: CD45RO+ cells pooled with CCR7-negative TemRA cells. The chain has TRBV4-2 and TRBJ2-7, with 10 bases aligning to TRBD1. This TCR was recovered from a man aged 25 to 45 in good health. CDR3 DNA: TGTGCCAGCAGCCAAGGGACAGGGGGTGGATACGAGCAGTACTTC. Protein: CASSQGTGGGYEQYF.